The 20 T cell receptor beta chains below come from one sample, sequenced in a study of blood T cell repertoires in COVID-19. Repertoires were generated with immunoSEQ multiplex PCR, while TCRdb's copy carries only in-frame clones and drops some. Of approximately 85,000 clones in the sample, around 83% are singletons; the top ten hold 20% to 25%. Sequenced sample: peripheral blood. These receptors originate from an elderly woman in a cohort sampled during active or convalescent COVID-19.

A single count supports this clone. This CDR3 reads CASSPGVLGNQPQHF. DNA for the CDR3: TGTGCCAGCAGCCCCGGGGTGTTGGGCAATCAGCCCCAGCATTTT. This rearrangement joins TRBV9 to TRBJ1-5; D ambiguous. Germline-derived CDR1 and CDR2 are SGDLS and YYNGEE. V was clipped by 4 bases and J by 2 bases, with 13 bases between them. The CDR3 length is 15 residues.

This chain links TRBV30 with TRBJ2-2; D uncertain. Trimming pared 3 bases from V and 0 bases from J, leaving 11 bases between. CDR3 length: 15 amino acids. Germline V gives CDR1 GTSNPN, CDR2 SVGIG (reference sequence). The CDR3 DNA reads TGTGCCTGGAGGCTCAGACTGCCGAACACCGGGGAGCTGTTTTTT. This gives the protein CAWRLRLPNTGELFF.

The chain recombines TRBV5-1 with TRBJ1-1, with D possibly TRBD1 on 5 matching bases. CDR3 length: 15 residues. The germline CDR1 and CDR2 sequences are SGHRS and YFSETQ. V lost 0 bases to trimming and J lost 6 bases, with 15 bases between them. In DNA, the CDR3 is TGCGCCAGCAGCTTGGAGTGGGGGGGACGTTCTGAAGCTTTCTTT. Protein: CASSLEWGGRSEAFF.

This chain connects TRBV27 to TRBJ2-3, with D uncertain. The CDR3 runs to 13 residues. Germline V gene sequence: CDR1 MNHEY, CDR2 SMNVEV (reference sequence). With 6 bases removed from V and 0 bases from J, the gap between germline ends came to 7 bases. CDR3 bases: TGTGCCAGCAGGTATTCTAGCACAGATACGCAGTATTTT. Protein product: CASRYSSTDTQYF.

The chain's CDR3 is CASSPDGVSYNEQFF. DNA of the CDR3: TGCGCCAGCAGCCCAGACGGGGTTTCCTACAATGAGCAGTTCTTC. The chain employs TRBV4-1 and TRBJ2-1; a weak D match, TRBD2 (5 bases). Per germline, CDR1 MGHRA and CDR2 YSYEKL. V was shortened by 4 bases and J by 1 base, with 11 bases between the two germline ends. The CDR3 contains 15 residues.

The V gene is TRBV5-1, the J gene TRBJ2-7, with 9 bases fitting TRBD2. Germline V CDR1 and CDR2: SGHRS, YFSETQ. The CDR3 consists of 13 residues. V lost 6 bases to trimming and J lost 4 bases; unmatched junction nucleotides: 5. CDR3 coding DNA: TGCGCCAGCAATGCGGGAGGGCCTTACGAGCAGTACTTC. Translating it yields CASNAGGPYEQYF. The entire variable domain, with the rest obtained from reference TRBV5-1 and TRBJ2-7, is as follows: KAGVTQTPRYLIKTRGQQVTLSCSPISGHRSVSWYQQTPGQGLQFLFEYFSETQRNKGNFPGRFSGRQFSNSRSEMNVSTLELGDSALYLCASNAGGPYEQYFGPGTRLTVT.

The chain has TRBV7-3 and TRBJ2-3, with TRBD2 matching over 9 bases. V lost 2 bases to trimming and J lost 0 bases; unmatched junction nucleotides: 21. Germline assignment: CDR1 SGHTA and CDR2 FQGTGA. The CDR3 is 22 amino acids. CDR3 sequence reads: CASSLWSRRLAETSSSTDTQYF. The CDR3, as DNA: TGTGCCAGCAGCTTATGGTCGAGGCGACTAGCGGAGACGTCTTCTAGCACAGATACGCAGTATTTT. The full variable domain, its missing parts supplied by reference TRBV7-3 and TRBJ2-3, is GAGVSQTPSNKVTEKGKYVELRCDPISGHTALYWYRQSLGQGPEFLIYFQGTGAADDSGLPNDRFFAVRPEGSVSTLKIQRTERGDSAVYLCASSLWSRRLAETSSSTDTQYFGPGTRLTVL.

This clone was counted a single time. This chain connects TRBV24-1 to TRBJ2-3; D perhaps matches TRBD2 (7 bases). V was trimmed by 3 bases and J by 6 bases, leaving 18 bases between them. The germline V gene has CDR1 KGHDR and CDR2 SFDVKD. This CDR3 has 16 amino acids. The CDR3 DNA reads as TGTGCCACCAGTGATCTTGGACTAGGGGGATCGGATACGCAGTATTTT. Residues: CATSDLGLGGSDTQYF.

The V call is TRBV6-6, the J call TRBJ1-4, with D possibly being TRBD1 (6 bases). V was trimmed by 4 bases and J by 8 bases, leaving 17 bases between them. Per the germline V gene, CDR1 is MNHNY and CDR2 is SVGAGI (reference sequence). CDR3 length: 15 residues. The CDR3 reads CASSLGGGLEEKLFF. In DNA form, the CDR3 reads TGTGCCAGCAGTTTAGGTGGGGGCTTAGAAGAAAAACTGTTTTTT.

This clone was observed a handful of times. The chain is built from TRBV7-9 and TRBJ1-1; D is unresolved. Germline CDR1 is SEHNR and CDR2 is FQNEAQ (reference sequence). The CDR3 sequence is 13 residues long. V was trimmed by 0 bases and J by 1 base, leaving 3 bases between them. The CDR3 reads CASSLAGNTEAFF. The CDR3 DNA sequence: TGTGCCAGCAGCTTAGCCGGGAACACTGAAGCTTTCTTT.

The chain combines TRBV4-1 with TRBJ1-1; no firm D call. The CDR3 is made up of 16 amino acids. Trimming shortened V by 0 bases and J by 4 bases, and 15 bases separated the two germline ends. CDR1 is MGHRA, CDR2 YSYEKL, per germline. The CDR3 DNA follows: TGCGCCAGCAGCCAAGAGGTCACCCGCGCGGGCACTGAAGCTTTCTTT. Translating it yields CASSQEVTRAGTEAFF.

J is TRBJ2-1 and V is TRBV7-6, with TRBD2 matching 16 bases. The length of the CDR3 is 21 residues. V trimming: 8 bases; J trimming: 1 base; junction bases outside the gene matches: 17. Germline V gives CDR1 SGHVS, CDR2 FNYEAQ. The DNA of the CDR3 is TGTGCCAGCGCGAACCCCTTACCGGGACTAGCGGGAGGGCCATCCTACAATGAGCAGTTCTTC. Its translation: CASANPLPGLAGGPSYNEQFF.

CDR3 DNA: TGTGCCAGCAGTTCCGAGGGACTCTCCTACAATGAGCAGTTCTTC. It encodes CASSSEGLSYNEQFF. This chain joins TRBV6-5 and TRBJ2-1, with D perhaps matching TRBD2 (6 bases). V was shortened by 4 bases and J by 0 bases, with 10 bases between the two germline ends. CDR3 length: 15 residues. Germline V gives CDR1 MNHEY, CDR2 SVGAGI.

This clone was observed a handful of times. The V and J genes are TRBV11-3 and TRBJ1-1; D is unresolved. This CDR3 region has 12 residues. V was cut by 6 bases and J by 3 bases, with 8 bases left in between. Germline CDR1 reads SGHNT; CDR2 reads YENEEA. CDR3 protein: CASSSQYTEAFF. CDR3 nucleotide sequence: TGTGCCAGCAGTTCACAGTACACTGAAGCTTTCTTT.

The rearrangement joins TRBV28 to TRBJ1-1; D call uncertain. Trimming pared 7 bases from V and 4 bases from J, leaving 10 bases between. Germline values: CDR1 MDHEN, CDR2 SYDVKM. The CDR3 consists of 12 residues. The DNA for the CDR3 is TGTGCCAGCACTATCCGGGTCACTGAAGCTTTCTTT. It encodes CASTIRVTEAFF.

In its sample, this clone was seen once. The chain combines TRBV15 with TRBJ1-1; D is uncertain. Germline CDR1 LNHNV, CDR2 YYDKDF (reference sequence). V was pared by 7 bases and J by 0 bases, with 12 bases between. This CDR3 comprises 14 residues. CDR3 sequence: CATTQREMNTEAFF. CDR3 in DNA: TGTGCCACCACGCAGAGGGAAATGAACACTGAAGCTTTCTTT. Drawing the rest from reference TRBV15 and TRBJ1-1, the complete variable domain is DAMVIQNPRYQVTQFGKPVTLSCSQTLNHNVMYWYQQKSSQAPKLLFHYYDKDFNNEADTPDNFQSRRPNTSFCFLDIRSPGLGDTAMYLCATTQREMNTEAFFGQGTRLTVV.

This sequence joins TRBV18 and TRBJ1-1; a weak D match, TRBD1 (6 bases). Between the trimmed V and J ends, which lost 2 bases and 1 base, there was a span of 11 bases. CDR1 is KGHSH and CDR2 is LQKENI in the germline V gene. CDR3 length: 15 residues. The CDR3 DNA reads TGTGCCAGCTCACCAGGACAGTTGCCGAACACTGAAGCTTTCTTT. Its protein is CASSPGQLPNTEAFF.

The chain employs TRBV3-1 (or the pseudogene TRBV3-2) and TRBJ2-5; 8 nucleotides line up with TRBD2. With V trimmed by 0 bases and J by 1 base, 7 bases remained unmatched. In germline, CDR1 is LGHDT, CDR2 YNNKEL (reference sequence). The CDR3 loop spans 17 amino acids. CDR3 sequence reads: CASSQEFTSGIQETQYF. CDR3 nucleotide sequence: TGTGCCAGCAGCCAAGAGTTTACTAGCGGTATCCAAGAGACCCAGTACTTC.

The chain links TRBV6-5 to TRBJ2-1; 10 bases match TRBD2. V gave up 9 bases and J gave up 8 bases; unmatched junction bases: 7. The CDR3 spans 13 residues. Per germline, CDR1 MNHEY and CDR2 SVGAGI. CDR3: CASKIAGGHEQFF. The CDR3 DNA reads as TGTGCCAGTAAGATAGCGGGAGGTCATGAGCAGTTCTTC.

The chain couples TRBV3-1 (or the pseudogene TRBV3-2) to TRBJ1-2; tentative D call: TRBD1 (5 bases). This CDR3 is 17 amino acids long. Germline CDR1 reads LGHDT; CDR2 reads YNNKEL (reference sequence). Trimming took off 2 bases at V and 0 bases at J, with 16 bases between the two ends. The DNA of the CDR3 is TGTGCCAGCAGCCAATTTGGGCAGGGCATTTCTAACTATGGCTACACCTTC. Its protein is CASSQFGQGISNYGYTF.